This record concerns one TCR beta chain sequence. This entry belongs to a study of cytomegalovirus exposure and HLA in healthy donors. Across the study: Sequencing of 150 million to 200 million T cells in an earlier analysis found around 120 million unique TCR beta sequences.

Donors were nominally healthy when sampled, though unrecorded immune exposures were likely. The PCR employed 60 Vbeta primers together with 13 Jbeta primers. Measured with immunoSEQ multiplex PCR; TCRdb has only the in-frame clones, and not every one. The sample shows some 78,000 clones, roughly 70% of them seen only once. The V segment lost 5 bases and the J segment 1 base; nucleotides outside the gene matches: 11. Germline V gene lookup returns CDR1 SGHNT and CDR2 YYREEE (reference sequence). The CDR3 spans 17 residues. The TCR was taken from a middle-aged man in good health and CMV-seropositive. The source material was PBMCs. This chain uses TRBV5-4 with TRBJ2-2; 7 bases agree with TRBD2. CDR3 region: CASSRGGSGWNTGELFF. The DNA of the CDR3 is TGTGCCAGCAGTAGAGGCGGGAGCGGGTGGAACACCGGGGAGCTGTTTTTT.